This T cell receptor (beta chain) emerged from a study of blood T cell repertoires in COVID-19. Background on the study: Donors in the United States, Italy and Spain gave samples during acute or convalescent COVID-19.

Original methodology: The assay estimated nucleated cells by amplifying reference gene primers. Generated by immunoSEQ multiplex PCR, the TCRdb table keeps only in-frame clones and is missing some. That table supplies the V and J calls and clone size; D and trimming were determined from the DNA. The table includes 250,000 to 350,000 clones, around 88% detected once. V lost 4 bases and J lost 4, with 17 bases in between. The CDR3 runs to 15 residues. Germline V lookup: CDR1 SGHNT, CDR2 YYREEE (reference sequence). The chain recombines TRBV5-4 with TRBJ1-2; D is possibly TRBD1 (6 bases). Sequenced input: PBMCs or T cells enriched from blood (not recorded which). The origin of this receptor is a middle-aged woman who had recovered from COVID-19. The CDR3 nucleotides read TGTGCCAGCAGCACTCCCCTGGTGGGGGCCTATGGCTACACCTTC. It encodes CASSTPLVGAYGYTF. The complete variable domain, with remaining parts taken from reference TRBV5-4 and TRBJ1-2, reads ETGVTQSPTHLIKTRGQQVTLRCSSQSGHNTVSWYQQALGQGPQFIFQYYREEENGRGNFPPRFSGLQFPNYSSELNVNALELDDSALYLCASSTPLVGAYGYTFGSGTRLTVV.